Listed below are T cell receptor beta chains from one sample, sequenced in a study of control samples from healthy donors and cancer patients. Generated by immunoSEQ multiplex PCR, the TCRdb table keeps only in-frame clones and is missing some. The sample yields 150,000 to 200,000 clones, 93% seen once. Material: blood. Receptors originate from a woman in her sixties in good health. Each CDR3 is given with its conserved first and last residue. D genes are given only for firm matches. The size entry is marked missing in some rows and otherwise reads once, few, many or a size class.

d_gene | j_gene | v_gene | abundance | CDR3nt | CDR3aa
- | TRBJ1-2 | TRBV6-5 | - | TGTGCCAGCAGTTACTCTTGGACAGCATATGGCTACACCTTC | CASSYSWTAYGYTF
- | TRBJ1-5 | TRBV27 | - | TGTGCCAGCAGTTCGAGGGGGGATAGCAATCAGCCCCAGCATTTT | CASSSRGDSNQPQHF
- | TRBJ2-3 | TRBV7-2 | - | TGTGCCAGCAGCTTAGAAACCACAGATACGCAGTATTTT | CASSLETTDTQYF
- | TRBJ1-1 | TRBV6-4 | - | TGTGCCAGCAGTGAGTCTGATAACACTGAAGCTTTCTTT | CASSESDNTEAFF
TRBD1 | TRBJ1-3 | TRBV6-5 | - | TGTGCCAGCACCCAGGGGGCGGCTGGAAACACCATATATTTT | CASTQGAAGNTIYF
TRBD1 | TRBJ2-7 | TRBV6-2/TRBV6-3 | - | TGTGCCAGCAGCCGGGACAGGAGCTACGAGCAGTACTTC | CASSRDRSYEQYF
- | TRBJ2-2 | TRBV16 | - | TGTGCCAGCAGCCAATCTGACGGGGAGCTGTTTTTT | CASSQSDGELFF
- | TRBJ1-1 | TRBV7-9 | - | TGTGCCAGCAGCCCCCAGATGGTTCGGAACACTGAAGCTTTCTTT | CASSPQMVRNTEAFF
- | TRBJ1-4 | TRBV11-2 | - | TGTGCCAGCAGCTTAGTCCCTGAAAAACTGTTTTTT | CASSLVPEKLFF
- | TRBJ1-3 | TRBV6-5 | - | TGTGCCAGCAGTTACTCGGATCAGGACTCTGGAAACACCATATATTTT | CASSYSDQDSGNTIYF
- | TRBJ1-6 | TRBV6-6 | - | TGTGCCAGCAGTCCGAGGGAGCGAGTAACCTCACCCCTCCACTTT | CASSPRERVTSPLHF
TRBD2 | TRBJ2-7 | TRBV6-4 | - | TGTGCCAGCAGTGCATCCGGGACTAGCTACGAGCAGTACTTC | CASSASGTSYEQYF
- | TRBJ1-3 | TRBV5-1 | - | TGCGCCAGCAGCGTGGGACCACCGGGAAGCTCTGGAAACACCATATATTTT | CASSVGPPGSSGNTIYF
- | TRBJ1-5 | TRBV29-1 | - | TGCAGCGCGGCAGGGCCGGACGGGGATCAGCCCCAGCATTTT | CSAAGPDGDQPQHF
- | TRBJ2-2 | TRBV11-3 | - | TGTGCCAGCAGCTCTAACGGGGAGCTGTTTTTT | CASSSNGELFF
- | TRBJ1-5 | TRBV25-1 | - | TGTGCCAGCAGTGACACATATAGCAATCAGCCCCAGCATTTT | CASSDTYSNQPQHF
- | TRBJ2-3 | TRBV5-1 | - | TGCGCCAGCAGCTTCCGGGGGACGGTCGCAGATACGCAGTATTTT | CASSFRGTVADTQYF
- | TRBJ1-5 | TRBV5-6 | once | TGTGCCAGCAGCTTGGTTGGCGACAATCAGCCCCAGCATTTT | CASSLVGDNQPQHF
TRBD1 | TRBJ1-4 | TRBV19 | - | TGTGCCAGCGAGGGGGCAGGGGGCAGAAAACTGTTTTTT | CASEGAGGRKLFF
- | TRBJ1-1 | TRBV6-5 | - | TGTGCCAGCAGTTACGACAGGCCGAGTGAAGCTTTCTTT | CASSYDRPSEAFF
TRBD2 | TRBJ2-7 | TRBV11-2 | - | TGTGCCAGCAGTACTAGCGTCCCCTCCTACGAGCAGTACTTC | CASSTSVPSYEQYF
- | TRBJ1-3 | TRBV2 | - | TGTGCCAGCAGGCAGGACAGCGGAAACACCATATATTTT | CASRQDSGNTIYF
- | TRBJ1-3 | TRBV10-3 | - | TGTGCCACCAATGGGGGCTCAGGAAGCTCTGGAAACACCATATATTTT | CATNGGSGSSGNTIYF
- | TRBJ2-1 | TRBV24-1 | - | TGTGCCACCAGTGAACCGGGACGGTCGAATGAGCAGTTCTTC | CATSEPGRSNEQFF
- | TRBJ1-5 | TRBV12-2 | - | TGTGCAAGTCGCTTACAGGGGGCAGGTCAGCCCCAGCATTTT | CASRLQGAGQPQHF
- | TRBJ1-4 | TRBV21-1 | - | TGTGCCAGCGGGGGCCGGGAGCCCAATGACCCGGGACTAATTTTT | CASGGREPNDPGLIF
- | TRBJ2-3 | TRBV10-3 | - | TGTGCCATCAGTGAGTGGGAGGGGGTAACTTCCACAGATACGCAGTATTTT | CAISEWEGVTSTDTQYF
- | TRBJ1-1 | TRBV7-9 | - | TGTGCCAGCAGCTTAGCGTCATTGAACACTGAAGCTTTCTTT | CASSLASLNTEAFF
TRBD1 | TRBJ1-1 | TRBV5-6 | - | TGTGCCAGCAGCCGGGACAGGCTACCGAACACTGAAGCTTTCTTT | CASSRDRLPNTEAFF
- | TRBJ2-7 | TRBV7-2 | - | TGTGCCAGCAGCTTAGGTGTAGAGCAGTACTTC | CASSLGVEQYF
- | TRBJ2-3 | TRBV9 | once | TGTGCCAGCGGGATCCGCGGTCAGAGCACAGATACGCAGTATTTT | CASGIRGQSTDTQYF
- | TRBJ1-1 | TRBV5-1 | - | TGCGCCAGCAGCTTGCTAGGACAGTCGAACACTGAAGCTTTCTTT | CASSLLGQSNTEAFF
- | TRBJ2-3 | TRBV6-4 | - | TGTGCCAGCAGTGAGTTGCGAGGAGGCACAGATACGCAGTATTTT | CASSELRGGTDTQYF
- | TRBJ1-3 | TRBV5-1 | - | TGCGCCAGCAGCCTACCTGACATTTCTGGAAACACCATATATTTT | CASSLPDISGNTIYF
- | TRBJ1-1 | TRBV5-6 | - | TGTGCCAGCAGCTCCGGCCCCAGGCTCATGAACACTGAAGCTTTCTTT | CASSSGPRLMNTEAFF
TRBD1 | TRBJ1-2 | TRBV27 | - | TGTGCCAGCAGTTTAGGGACAGGCGGCTATGGCTACACCTTC | CASSLGTGGYGYTF
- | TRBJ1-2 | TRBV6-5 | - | TGTGCCAGCAGTTACAGGGACCCCCCTGCCGGCTACACCTTC | CASSYRDPPAGYTF
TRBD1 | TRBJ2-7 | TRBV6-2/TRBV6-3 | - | TGTGCCAGCAGTCAACCGGGACAGGGGTCCTACGAGCAGTACTTC | CASSQPGQGSYEQYF
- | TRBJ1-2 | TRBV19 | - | TGTGCCAGCTTTAACCCGGGGGCGCAGTACTATGGCTACACCTTC | CASFNPGAQYYGYTF
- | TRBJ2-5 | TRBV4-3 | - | TGCGCCAGCAGCCAAGTGTATGGGCGGGAGACCCAGTACTTC | CASSQVYGRETQYF
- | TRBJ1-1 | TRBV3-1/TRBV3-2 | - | TGTGCCAGCAGCCACCGACTGAACACTGAAGCTTTCTTT | CASSHRLNTEAFF
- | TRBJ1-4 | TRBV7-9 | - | TGTGCCAGCAGCTTAATCGGGGGAGTGGAAAAACTGTTTTTT | CASSLIGGVEKLFF
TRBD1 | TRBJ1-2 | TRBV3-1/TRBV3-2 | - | TGTGCCAGCAGCGCTACAGGGGAAAGTGGCTACACCTTC | CASSATGESGYTF
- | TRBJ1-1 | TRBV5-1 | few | TGCGCCAGCACCGATGGACAGATGAACACTGAAGCTTTCTTT | CASTDGQMNTEAFF
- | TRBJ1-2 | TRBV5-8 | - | TGTGCCAGCAGCTTGAGCCAGATCTATGGCTACACCTTC | CASSLSQIYGYTF
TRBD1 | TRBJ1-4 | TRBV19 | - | TGTGCCAGTAGCTTCTTACAGGGGCGCGATGAAAAACTGTTTTTT | CASSFLQGRDEKLFF
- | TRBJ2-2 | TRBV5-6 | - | TGTGCCAGCAGCGCAGCGAACACCGGGGAGCTGTTTTTT | CASSAANTGELFF
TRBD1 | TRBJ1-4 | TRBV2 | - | TGTGCCAGCAGTGAAGTAACAGGGGGCAAGGAAAAACTGTTTTTT | CASSEVTGGKEKLFF
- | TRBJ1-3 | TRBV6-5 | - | TGTGCCAGCAGTTCACCGGGACGCGCAACTGGAAACACCATATATTTT | CASSSPGRATGNTIYF
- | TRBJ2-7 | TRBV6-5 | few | TGTGCCAGCGTGAGCGTACCCTACGAGCAGTACTTC | CASVSVPYEQYF